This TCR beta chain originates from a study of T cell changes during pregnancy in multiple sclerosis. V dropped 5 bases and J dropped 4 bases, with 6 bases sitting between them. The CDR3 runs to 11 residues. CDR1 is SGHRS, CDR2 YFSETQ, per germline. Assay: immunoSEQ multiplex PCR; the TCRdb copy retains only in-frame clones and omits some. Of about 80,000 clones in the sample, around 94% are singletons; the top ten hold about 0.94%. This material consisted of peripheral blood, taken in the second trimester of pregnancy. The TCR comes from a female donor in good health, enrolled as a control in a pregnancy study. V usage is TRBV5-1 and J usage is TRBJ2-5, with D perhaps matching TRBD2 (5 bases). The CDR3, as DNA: TGCGCCAGCAGAGAGGGAGAGACCCAGTACTTC. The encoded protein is CASREGETQYF.